The rows below give T cell receptor beta chains drawn from one sample of a study of control samples from healthy donors and cancer patients. Sequenced by immunoSEQ multiplex PCR; TCRdb stores in-frame clones only, minus some. This table has about 84,000 clones, approximately 80% appearing once. The specimen was PBMCs. These TCRs come from a man aged 55 to 69 with head and neck cancer. CDR3s include the opening cysteine and the closing phenylalanine or tryptophan. Each record gives: clone size, J gene, D gene, V gene, CDR3 DNA, CDR3 protein. A D gene is named only where the DNA matches it firmly. Size values are once, few and many counts, or a class for expanded clones, and some rows have none.

abundance: .
j_gene: TRBJ1-6
d_gene: .
v_gene: TRBV27
CDR3nt: TGTGCCAGCAGTCCGTCCTATAATTCACCCCTCCACTTT
CDR3aa: CASSPSYNSPLHF

abundance: .
j_gene: TRBJ2-1
d_gene: .
v_gene: TRBV30
CDR3nt: TGTGCCTGGAGTGTTACCCACTACCCGCAGTTCTTC
CDR3aa: CAWSVTHYPQFF

abundance: .
j_gene: TRBJ2-2
d_gene: .
v_gene: TRBV5-1
CDR3nt: TGCGCCAGCAGCTTGTACGGCGGCGGGGAGCTGTTTTTT
CDR3aa: CASSLYGGGELFF

abundance: medium-sized
j_gene: TRBJ2-7
d_gene: TRBD2
v_gene: TRBV3-1/TRBV3-2
CDR3nt: TGTGCCAGCAGCCCCCCGGCGAGCGGGGGAGGGCCCTACGAGCAGTACTTC
CDR3aa: CASSPPASGGGPYEQYF

abundance: .
j_gene: TRBJ2-2
d_gene: .
v_gene: TRBV2
CDR3nt: TGTGCCAGCAGTGAAATGGGGGCGTACGGGGAGCTGTTTTTT
CDR3aa: CASSEMGAYGELFF

abundance: .
j_gene: TRBJ2-2
d_gene: TRBD1
v_gene: TRBV27
CDR3nt: TGTGCCAGCACTTCCGGGACAGAGAACACCGGGGAGCTGTTTTTT
CDR3aa: CASTSGTENTGELFF

abundance: .
j_gene: TRBJ1-2
d_gene: TRBD1
v_gene: TRBV27
CDR3nt: TGTGCCAGCAAAGGGATATCGCAGGGGGCACATGGCTACACCTTC
CDR3aa: CASKGISQGAHGYTF

abundance: .
j_gene: TRBJ1-6
d_gene: .
v_gene: TRBV2
CDR3nt: TGTGCCAGCACGGGAAGTGGGGGCTATAATTCACCCCTCCACTTT
CDR3aa: CASTGSGGYNSPLHF

abundance: .
j_gene: TRBJ2-1
d_gene: TRBD2
v_gene: TRBV30
CDR3nt: TGTGCCTGGAGTGGCGATTCCCGGGGGGGGACGGGGAACAATGAGCAGTTCTTC
CDR3aa: CAWSGDSRGGTGNNEQFF

abundance: .
j_gene: TRBJ1-2
d_gene: TRBD1
v_gene: TRBV9
CDR3nt: TGTGCCAGCAGCGAACGACAGGGAGGCTATGGCTACACCTTC
CDR3aa: CASSERQGGYGYTF

abundance: .
j_gene: TRBJ2-1
d_gene: .
v_gene: TRBV7-9
CDR3nt: TGTGCCAGCAGCTTAGGAGGTGCCCTTAGGTTGAATGAGCAGTTCTTC
CDR3aa: CASSLGGALRLNEQFF

abundance: few
j_gene: TRBJ1-2
d_gene: .
v_gene: TRBV7-9
CDR3nt: TGTGCCAGCAGCTTTCAGGGGAATCCCGGCTACACCTTC
CDR3aa: CASSFQGNPGYTF

abundance: .
j_gene: TRBJ1-2
d_gene: .
v_gene: TRBV30
CDR3nt: TGTGCCTGGACGAGGACAGTCGGCTACACCTTC
CDR3aa: CAWTRTVGYTF

abundance: few
j_gene: TRBJ2-3
d_gene: TRBD1
v_gene: TRBV5-1
CDR3nt: TGCGCCAGCAGCTTGGGGACAGGGGGTTCAGATACGCAGTATTTT
CDR3aa: CASSLGTGGSDTQYF

abundance: .
j_gene: TRBJ2-1
d_gene: .
v_gene: TRBV7-8
CDR3nt: TGTGCCAGCAGCTTCGACACTTCCTACAATGAGCAGTTCTTC
CDR3aa: CASSFDTSYNEQFF

abundance: .
j_gene: TRBJ2-1
d_gene: TRBD1
v_gene: TRBV11-2
CDR3nt: TGTGCCAGCATCCCTTGGAGGGACAGGGGGTACAATGAGCAGTTCTTC
CDR3aa: CASIPWRDRGYNEQFF

abundance: .
j_gene: TRBJ2-1
d_gene: .
v_gene: TRBV27
CDR3nt: TGTGCCAGCCATTTAAGGGGTAAGGGTGAGCAGTTCTTC
CDR3aa: CASHLRGKGEQFF

abundance: .
j_gene: TRBJ2-6
d_gene: TRBD1
v_gene: TRBV10-3
CDR3nt: TGTGCCATCAGTGGGGGACAGGGGCCCGGGGCCAACGTCCTGACTTTC
CDR3aa: CAISGGQGPGANVLTF

abundance: .
j_gene: TRBJ2-7
d_gene: .
v_gene: TRBV15
CDR3nt: TGTGCCACCAGCAGAGAAACCCGCGGTGCCTCCTACGAGCAGTACTTC
CDR3aa: CATSRETRGASYEQYF

abundance: .
j_gene: TRBJ1-2
d_gene: TRBD1
v_gene: TRBV7-8
CDR3nt: TGTGCCAGCAGCTTACAGGCCCAGGGGGGTAGCTATGGCTACACCTTC
CDR3aa: CASSLQAQGGSYGYTF

abundance: few
j_gene: TRBJ2-7
d_gene: TRBD1
v_gene: TRBV2
CDR3nt: TGTGCCAGCGGTCAAAATAACAGGGGCGGCGAGCAGTACTTC
CDR3aa: CASGQNNRGGEQYF

abundance: .
j_gene: TRBJ2-1
d_gene: .
v_gene: TRBV30
CDR3nt: TGTGCCTGGACTGGACATCTCTACAATGAGCAGTTCTTC
CDR3aa: CAWTGHLYNEQFF

abundance: once
j_gene: TRBJ1-1
d_gene: .
v_gene: TRBV5-1
CDR3nt: TGCGCCAGCAGAAGACAGAGTACGAACACTGAAGCTTTCTTT
CDR3aa: CASRRQSTNTEAFF

abundance: .
j_gene: TRBJ2-7
d_gene: TRBD2
v_gene: TRBV6-5
CDR3nt: TGTGCCAGCAGACTCCGGGAGGCGGCCGAGCAGTACTTC
CDR3aa: CASRLREAAEQYF

abundance: .
j_gene: TRBJ1-2
d_gene: TRBD1
v_gene: TRBV4-2
CDR3nt: TGTGCCAGCAGCCGAGAACCGGGACAGTCATCGGGCTACACCTTC
CDR3aa: CASSREPGQSSGYTF

abundance: .
j_gene: TRBJ2-4
d_gene: TRBD1
v_gene: TRBV6-4
CDR3nt: TGTGCCAGCAGCGAACAGGGGACGGGCATTCAGTACTTC
CDR3aa: CASSEQGTGIQYF

abundance: once
j_gene: TRBJ2-7
d_gene: TRBD2
v_gene: TRBV10-3
CDR3nt: TGTGCCATCAGTGGGGTACTAGCGGGAGAGACCTACGAGCAGTACTTC
CDR3aa: CAISGVLAGETYEQYF

abundance: .
j_gene: TRBJ2-2
d_gene: TRBD2
v_gene: TRBV5-1
CDR3nt: TGCGCCAGCAGCTACAGGACTAGCGGACCGAACACCGGGGAGCTGTTTTTT
CDR3aa: CASSYRTSGPNTGELFF

abundance: .
j_gene: TRBJ1-5
d_gene: .
v_gene: TRBV18
CDR3nt: TGTGCCAGCTCACCGGGACGGGACCAGCCCCAGCATTTT
CDR3aa: CASSPGRDQPQHF

abundance: .
j_gene: TRBJ2-2
d_gene: TRBD2
v_gene: TRBV10-3
CDR3nt: TGTGCCTCGAGGGGACTAGCGGGAGGCCTTAACACCGGGGAGCTGTTTTTT
CDR3aa: CASRGLAGGLNTGELFF

abundance: .
j_gene: TRBJ2-3
d_gene: TRBD2
v_gene: TRBV9
CDR3nt: TGTGCCAGCAGCAAGGGACTAGCGGGAGTCGAGGGTACGCAGTATTTT
CDR3aa: CASSKGLAGVEGTQYF

abundance: .
j_gene: TRBJ1-6
d_gene: TRBD1
v_gene: TRBV4-1
CDR3nt: TGCGCCAGCAGCCAACCCCAAGACAGGGGATATAATTCACCCCTCCACTTT
CDR3aa: CASSQPQDRGYNSPLHF

abundance: once
j_gene: TRBJ1-5
d_gene: .
v_gene: TRBV6-5
CDR3nt: TGTGCCAGCAATCAGGGTCCGAATAGCAATCAGCCCCAGCATTTT
CDR3aa: CASNQGPNSNQPQHF

abundance: .
j_gene: TRBJ2-7
d_gene: .
v_gene: TRBV11-2
CDR3nt: TGTGCCAGCAGCGCCGAACTATTCCCCCGCCCCCCCTACGAGCAGTACTTC
CDR3aa: CASSAELFPRPPYEQYF

abundance: .
j_gene: TRBJ2-5
d_gene: TRBD2
v_gene: TRBV10-3
CDR3nt: TGTGCCGTCCGCGGGACTAGCGGGAGCACCCAAGAGACCCAGTACTTC
CDR3aa: CAVRGTSGSTQETQYF

abundance: .
j_gene: TRBJ2-1
d_gene: TRBD2
v_gene: TRBV7-8
CDR3nt: TGTGCCAGCAGCTCGGCGATAGCGGGAGGGGACAATGAGCAGTTCTTC
CDR3aa: CASSSAIAGGDNEQFF

abundance: .
j_gene: TRBJ2-1
d_gene: TRBD2
v_gene: TRBV7-8
CDR3nt: TGTGCCAGCAGCCTCCGCCCGGCGGGAGTGGCGCTGTTCTTC
CDR3aa: CASSLRPAGVALFF

abundance: .
j_gene: TRBJ2-1
d_gene: .
v_gene: TRBV28
CDR3nt: TGTGCCAGCAGTCCCCCTCCAAGCTCCTACAATGAGCAGTTCTTC
CDR3aa: CASSPPPSSYNEQFF

abundance: .
j_gene: TRBJ2-7
d_gene: .
v_gene: TRBV10-2
CDR3nt: TGCGCCAGCAGTGAGGGCTCCTACGAGCAGTACTTC
CDR3aa: CASSEGSYEQYF

abundance: .
j_gene: TRBJ2-2
d_gene: .
v_gene: TRBV11-2
CDR3nt: TGTGCCAGCAGCTCCTCCTCGGCAGGGCGGGGCGGGGAGCTGTTTTTT
CDR3aa: CASSSSSAGRGGELFF

abundance: .
j_gene: TRBJ2-5
d_gene: TRBD2
v_gene: TRBV19
CDR3nt: TGTGCCAGTAGTCCTCGACTAGCGGGAGTCCGGGAGACCCAGTACTTC
CDR3aa: CASSPRLAGVRETQYF

abundance: .
j_gene: TRBJ2-3
d_gene: TRBD2
v_gene: TRBV6-5
CDR3nt: TGTGCCAGCAGTTACTCTCTAGCGGGAGGTACAGATACGCAGTATTTT
CDR3aa: CASSYSLAGGTDTQYF

abundance: .
j_gene: TRBJ1-4
d_gene: .
v_gene: TRBV5-1
CDR3nt: TGCGCCAGCAGCACTGGTCAGGGTAATGAAAAACTGTTTTTT
CDR3aa: CASSTGQGNEKLFF

abundance: .
j_gene: TRBJ2-7
d_gene: TRBD1
v_gene: TRBV10-3
CDR3nt: TGTGCCATCAGTGAGAGGGGGGGGACAGGGAGTAGTGAGCAGTACTTC
CDR3aa: CAISERGGTGSSEQYF

abundance: .
j_gene: TRBJ2-3
d_gene: .
v_gene: TRBV5-6
CDR3nt: TGTGCCAGCAGCTTGTTTCCGGACGCTAGCACAGATACGCAGTATTTT
CDR3aa: CASSLFPDASTDTQYF

abundance: .
j_gene: TRBJ2-1
d_gene: TRBD1
v_gene: TRBV4-1
CDR3nt: TGCGCCAGCAGCCAAGGCGGGACAGGGCAGTTCTTC
CDR3aa: CASSQGGTGQFF

abundance: .
j_gene: TRBJ1-5
d_gene: TRBD1
v_gene: TRBV28
CDR3nt: TGTGCCAGCAGTCCAGGACAGGGGCGGCAGCCCCAGCATTTT
CDR3aa: CASSPGQGRQPQHF

abundance: .
j_gene: TRBJ2-1
d_gene: TRBD2
v_gene: TRBV5-1
CDR3nt: TGCGCCAGCAGCTTGGTAGCTAGCGGGAGCTGGGAGCAGTTCTTC
CDR3aa: CASSLVASGSWEQFF

abundance: .
j_gene: TRBJ2-3
d_gene: .
v_gene: TRBV7-9
CDR3nt: TGTGCCAGCAGCCCTGCCTTGAATACGCAGTATTTT
CDR3aa: CASSPALNTQYF

abundance: .
j_gene: TRBJ1-6
d_gene: .
v_gene: TRBV3-1/TRBV3-2
CDR3nt: TGTGCCAGCAGCTCCGGTGGGGGCGCTATTCCACCCCTCCACTTT
CDR3aa: CASSSGGGAIPPLHF

abundance: .
j_gene: TRBJ1-2
d_gene: TRBD1
v_gene: TRBV3-1/TRBV3-2
CDR3nt: TGTGCCAGCAGCCAAGGGTTCCATGGGACAGACTATGGCTACACCTTC
CDR3aa: CASSQGFHGTDYGYTF

abundance: .
j_gene: TRBJ2-7
d_gene: TRBD1
v_gene: TRBV5-1
CDR3nt: TGCGCCAGCAGCTATGGACAGGGGACCTCCTCCTACGAGCAGTACTTC
CDR3aa: CASSYGQGTSSYEQYF

abundance: .
j_gene: TRBJ2-7
d_gene: .
v_gene: TRBV28
CDR3nt: TGTGCCAGCAGCACACAGGTCTCCTACGAGCAGTACTTC
CDR3aa: CASSTQVSYEQYF

abundance: .
j_gene: TRBJ2-7
d_gene: .
v_gene: TRBV2
CDR3nt: TGTGCCAGCCTTACGGACAGAGGCCACGAGCAGTACTTC
CDR3aa: CASLTDRGHEQYF

abundance: .
j_gene: TRBJ1-4
d_gene: TRBD1
v_gene: TRBV18
CDR3nt: TGTGCCAGCTCACCACAGGGACAGGGAACTGAAAAACTGTTTTTT
CDR3aa: CASSPQGQGTEKLFF

abundance: many
j_gene: TRBJ2-7
d_gene: TRBD2
v_gene: TRBV28
CDR3nt: TGTGCCAGCCACGGCGGGGGTAACTCCTACGAGCAGTACTTC
CDR3aa: CASHGGGNSYEQYF

abundance: .
j_gene: TRBJ2-3
d_gene: .
v_gene: TRBV2
CDR3nt: TGTGCCAGCAGTGAAAGTGTGGGACGTACAGATACGCAGTATTTT
CDR3aa: CASSESVGRTDTQYF

abundance: .
j_gene: TRBJ2-2
d_gene: .
v_gene: TRBV7-2
CDR3nt: TGTGCCAGCAGCTTAGGTGTCCACGGGGAGCTGTTTTTT
CDR3aa: CASSLGVHGELFF

abundance: .
j_gene: TRBJ2-5
d_gene: .
v_gene: TRBV3-1/TRBV3-2
CDR3nt: TGTGCCAGCAGCCAGAGTGTGTACCAAGAGACCCAGTACTTC
CDR3aa: CASSQSVYQETQYF